This section outlines one TCR beta chain sequence together with its context. No antigen is known for it. No much larger clone exists at a distance of one base, and base qualities are not known. Patients with a history of autoimmune disease or receiving systemic immunosuppression were excluded from the trial. Peripheral blood for TCR sequencing was collected from all dose cohorts at baseline, on cycle 4 day 1, and on cycle 7 day 1. Samples were obtained from an open-label, multicenter, first-in-human phase I dose-escalation trial of ivuxolimab. Adults with locally advanced or metastatic melanoma, renal cell, hepatocellular, or head and neck squamous cell carcinoma were enrolled in the trial. Before TCR sequencing, CD4+ and CD8+ T cells were separately sorted from peripheral blood. This record belongs to a study of OX40 agonist ivuxolimab in advanced cancers. About the study as a whole: Ivuxolimab was an agonistic, fully human IgG2 monoclonal antibody directed against OX40 (CD134), a costimulatory receptor. Three dose-escalation patients achieved partial responses, one with hepatocellular carcinoma and two with cutaneous melanoma. Prior anti-PD-1, anti-PD-L1 or anti-CTLA-4 therapy was permitted, and approximately 40% of dose-escalation patients had received checkpoint inhibitors. Among the approximately 54 dose-escalation patients, around 20 had hepatocellular carcinoma, roughly 15 melanoma, 9 renal cell carcinoma and 9 head and neck cancer. Intravenous ivuxolimab was administered to patients every 2 weeks at six dose levels: 0.01, 0.1, 0.3, 1.5, 3 and 10 mg/kg. A male proportion of 70% to 90% and a mean age of around 60 years, ranging from roughly 20 to 80, were recorded for the dose-escalation cohort. Peripheral TCRbeta sequencing was intended to test whether TCR sequence diversity was altered and clonal T-cell expansion was caused by ivuxolimab. The paper covers the monotherapy dose-escalation part of the phase I ivuxolimab trial, which included N of about 51 patients.

To sequence the TCRbeta CDR3 region, genomic DNA was isolated from the sorted cells. TCRbeta CDR3 regions were sequenced using the immunoSEQ Assay. TCRdb limited this immuneACCESS table to in-frame rearrangements with V and J called. A share of clones is missing; checked studies link under half to unresolved V genes, and the rest is unexplained. The sample table shows 20,000 to 25,000 clones, and 65% to 85% are seen once. The ten largest clonotypes hold about 23% of the sample. CDR1 and CDR2 (SGHRS, YFSETQ) derive from the germline V gene. Ends trimmed: V by 3 bases, J by 3 bases; bases unmatched to a gene: 14. From the cysteine through the phenylalanine, the CDR3 covers 18 amino acids. The sequence is cut down to CDR3 DNA, 54 bases in frame from base 1. Overall results and qualifications from the work: After ivuxolimab, expanded clones were on average more numerous among CD8+ T cells than among CD4+ T cells. The antigen specificity of the peripheral T cells that underwent clonal expansion was not determined. In the 0.1-3.0 mg/kg groups, partial responders had among the lowest normalized peripheral clonal expansion, particularly in CD8+ T cells. Low levels of normalized T-cell clonal expansion were also seen in some patients who did not respond. At doses of 0.1 to 3.0 mg/kg, clonal expansion of both CD4+ and CD8+ blood T cells was observed from baseline to week 6.

The starting material was CD4+ or CD8+ T cells sorted from blood, obtained in a trial of the OX40 agonist ivuxolimab. This chain is built from TRBV5-1 and TRBJ2-1, with TRBD2 matching 8 junction bases. The receptor comes from an adult with an advanced solid tumor such as melanoma, head and neck, liver or kidney cancer. The CDR3 corresponds to CASSSRLREGLSYNEQFF. The DNA sequence follows: TGCGCCAGCAGCTCCCGTCTTCGGGAGGGCCTTAGCTACAATGAGCAGTTCTTC. With all but the CDR3 taken from the reference TRBV5-1 and TRBJ2-1 genes, the full variable domain is: KAGVTQTPRYLIKTRGQQVTLSCSPISGHRSVSWYQQTPGQGLQFLFEYFSETQRNKGNFPGRFSGRQFSNSRSEMNVSTLELGDSALYLCASSSRLREGLSYNEQFFGPGTRLTVL.